This T cell receptor beta chain was recorded in a study of blood T cell repertoires in COVID-19. Study in general: Specimens from acute and convalescent COVID-19 originated in the United States, Italy and Spain.

Seattle's enrolled individuals joined amid active infection and were then monitored longitudinally. The protocol was immunoSEQ multiplex PCR, while the TCRdb copy is restricted to in-frame clones and leaves out a portion. The sample yields under 70,000 clones, just over 85% seen once. The sequencing input was peripheral blood. This receptor was identified in a woman in her fifties or sixties with COVID-19, enrolled during active disease.

The CDR3 DNA is TGTGCCAGCACCGTAGGGGCCAATGAAAAACTGTTTTTT. It is translated as CASTVGANEKLFF. The chain joins TRBV28 to TRBJ1-4; weak D call: TRBD1 (5 bases). The germline gives CDR1 MDHEN, CDR2 SYDVKM. The CDR3 extends over 13 amino acids. The V end lost 7 bases, the J end lost 5 bases, and 11 bases lay between the germline ends. The variable domain in full, with the rest retrieved from reference TRBV28 and TRBJ1-4, is DVKVTQSSRYLVKRTGEKVFLECVQDMDHENMFWYRQDPGLGLRLIYFSYDVKMKEKGDIPEGYSVSREKKERFSLILESASTNQTSMYLCASTVGANEKLFFGSGTQLSVL.